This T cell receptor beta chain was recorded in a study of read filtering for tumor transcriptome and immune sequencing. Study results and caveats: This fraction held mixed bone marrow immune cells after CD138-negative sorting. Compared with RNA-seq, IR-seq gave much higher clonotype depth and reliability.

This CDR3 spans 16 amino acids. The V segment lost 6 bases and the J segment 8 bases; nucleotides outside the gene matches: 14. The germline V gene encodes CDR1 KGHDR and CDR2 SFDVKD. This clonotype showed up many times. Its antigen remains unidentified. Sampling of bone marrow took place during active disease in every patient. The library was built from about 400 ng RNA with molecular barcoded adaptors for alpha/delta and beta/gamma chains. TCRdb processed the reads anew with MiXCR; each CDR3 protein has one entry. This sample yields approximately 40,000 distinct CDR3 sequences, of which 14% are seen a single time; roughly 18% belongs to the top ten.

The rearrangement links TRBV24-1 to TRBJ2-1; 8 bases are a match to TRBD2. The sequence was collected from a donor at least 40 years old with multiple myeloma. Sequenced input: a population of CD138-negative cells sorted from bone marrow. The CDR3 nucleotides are TGTGCCACCAGTCCCAGGACTAGCTTTCCTTTGGATGAGCAGTTCTTC. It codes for CATSPRTSFPLDEQFF.